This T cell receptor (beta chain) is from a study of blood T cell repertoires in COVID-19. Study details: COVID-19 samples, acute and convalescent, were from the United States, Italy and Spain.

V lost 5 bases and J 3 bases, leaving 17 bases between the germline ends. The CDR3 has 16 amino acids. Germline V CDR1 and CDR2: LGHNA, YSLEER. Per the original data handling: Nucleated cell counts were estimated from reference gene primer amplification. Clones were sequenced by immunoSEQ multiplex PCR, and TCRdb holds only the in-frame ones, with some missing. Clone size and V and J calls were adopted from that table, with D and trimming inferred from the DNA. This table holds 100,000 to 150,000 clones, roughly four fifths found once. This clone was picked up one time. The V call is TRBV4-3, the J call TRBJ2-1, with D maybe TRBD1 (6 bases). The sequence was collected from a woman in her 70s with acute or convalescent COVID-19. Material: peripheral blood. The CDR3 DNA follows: TGCGCCAGCAGCGACTACAGAGGGGGTAGCTACAATGAGCAGTTCTTC. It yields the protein CASSDYRGGSYNEQFF.